This passage covers 21 T cell receptor beta chains from one sample sequenced in a study of OX40 agonist ivuxolimab in advanced cancers. Profiling relied on immunoSEQ multiplex PCR, and the TCRdb table lists in-frame clones only, not all of them. The table shows 33,000 or so clones, with about four fifths occurring only once. The sample here was CD4+ or CD8+ T cells sorted from blood, taken in a trial of the OX40 agonist ivuxolimab. These receptors all stem from an adult with an advanced solid tumor such as melanoma, head and neck, liver or kidney cancer.

This clone came up a few times. V usage is TRBV6-1 and J usage is TRBJ1-6; possibly TRBD1 for D (5 bases). Per the germline V gene, CDR1 is MNHNS and CDR2 is SASEGT. The CDR3 extends over 15 amino acids. Between the trimmed V and J ends, which lost 5 bases and 5 bases, there was a span of 13 bases. The CDR3 is CASSLGTADNSPLHF. CDR3 sequence (DNA): TGTGCCAGCAGTTTGGGGACTGCCGATAATTCACCCCTCCACTTT.

This clone came up a few times. V and J are TRBV10-2 and TRBJ2-1, with D maybe TRBD1 (5 bases). Germline loops: CDR1 WSHSY, CDR2 SAAADI. V gave up 7 bases and J gave up 2 bases, with 12 bases separating them. The CDR3 extends over 14 amino acids. The CDR3 loop reads CASTPLGAYNEQFF. For the CDR3, the DNA is TGCGCCAGCACCCCGCTAGGGGCCTACAATGAGCAGTTCTTC.

The chain combines TRBV18 with TRBJ2-7, with TRBD1 matching over 7 bases. This CDR3 is built from 15 residues. Germline V gene data show CDR1 as KGHSH and CDR2 as LQKENI. Trimming took 3 bases from V and 3 from J; bases not matched to a gene: 8. The CDR3 coding sequence is TGTGCCAGCTCACCGGCTACAGGGGCTAACTACGAGCAGTACTTC. Translating gives CASSPATGANYEQYF.

This clone was found a few times. This sequence joins TRBV7-9 and TRBJ1-4; 8 nucleotides match TRBD1. This CDR3 region has 15 residues. The junction had 10 bases not matched to a gene; V was cut back by 6 bases and J by 7 bases. Germline-derived CDR1 and CDR2 are SEHNR and FQNEAQ (reference sequence). CDR3 in amino acids: CASSWDRRRGEKLFF. The CDR3 DNA reads as TGTGCCAGCAGTTGGGACAGGCGGAGGGGTGAAAAACTGTTTTTT. The whole variable domain, filled in from reference TRBV7-9 and TRBJ1-4, reads DTGVSQNPRHKITKRGQNVTFRCDPISEHNRLYWYRQTLGQGPEFLTYFQNEAQLEKSRLLSDRFSAERPKGSFSTLEIQRTEQGDSAMYLCASSWDRRRGEKLFFGSGTQLSVL.

This clone is classed as medium-sized. The genes are TRBV11-3 and TRBJ2-1; the match to TRBD2 covers 14 bases. With 5 bases clipped from V and 9 bases from J, the junction kept 9 bases outside the gene matches. CDR3 size: 16 residues. Germline V CDR1 and CDR2: SGHNT, YENEEA. CDR3 in DNA: TGTGCCAGCAGCGCACGACTAGCGGGAGGGCCGGGTGAGCAGTTCTTC. This sequence encodes CASSARLAGGPGEQFF.

The rearrangement joins TRBV7-2 to TRBJ2-3, with 10 bases aligning to TRBD2. This CDR3 is 16 amino acids long. Germline trimming cut 5 bases from V and 2 bases from J; bases unmatched to any gene: 7. Per the germline V gene, CDR1 is SGHTA and CDR2 is FQGNSA. The CDR3, as DNA: TGTGCCAGCAGCCGTAGGACTAGCGGATTCACAGATACGCAGTATTTT. Its protein product is CASSRRTSGFTDTQYF. The full variable domain, in which reference TRBV7-2 and TRBJ2-3 provide the parts outside the CDR3, is GAGVSQSPSNKVTEKGKDVELRCDPISGHTALYWYRQSLGQGLEFLIYFQGNSAPDKSGLPSDRFSAERTGGSVSTLTIQRTQQEDSAVYLCASSRRTSGFTDTQYFGPGTRLTVL.

The genes are TRBV29-1 and TRBJ2-7; D is perhaps TRBD2 (6 bases). This CDR3 region has 11 residues. Germline V gene data show CDR1 as SQVTM and CDR2 as ANQGSEA. The V end was cut by 6 bases, the J end by 3 bases, with 9 bases between. For the CDR3, the DNA is TGCAGCGTGGGGACTGACTACGAGCAGTACTTC. Translated: CSVGTDYEQYF.

The chain uses TRBV28 and TRBJ1-1, with 7 positions matching TRBD1. Germline CDR1 and CDR2: MDHEN and SYDVKM. The trim removed 6 bases at V and 10 bases at J, leaving 5 bases unmatched. The CDR3 covers 11 residues. In nucleotides, the CDR3 is TGTGCCAGCAGCCTCGACAGGGTAGCTTTCTTT. It codes for CASSLDRVAFF.

The rearrangement links TRBV11-1 to TRBJ2-7; 7 bases map to TRBD1. The CDR3 runs 13 residues. The trim removed 6 bases at V and 1 base at J, leaving 3 bases unmatched. Germline CDR1 is SGHAT and CDR2 is FQDESV (reference sequence). The CDR3 DNA follows: TGTGCCAGCAGATTACAGGGGTCCTACGAGCAGTACTTC. It encodes CASRLQGSYEQYF.

Details on this clone: Because the CDR3's place on the DNA is in doubt, the DNA is left out and the CDR3 is given as listed by TCRdb. This chain joins TRBV6-5 and TRBJ1-1. From germline, CDR1 is MNHEY and CDR2 SVGAGI. The CDR3 extends over 12 residues, inclusive of both ends. The CDR3 loop is CASSTSNTEAFF.

The genes are TRBV27 and TRBJ2-7, with 10 positions matching TRBD1. The CDR3 length is 15 residues. Germline CDR1 reads MNHEY; CDR2 reads SMNVEV (reference sequence). V shed 6 bases, J shed 0 bases, and the junction held 5 bases outside the gene matches. CDR3 DNA: TGTGCCAGCAGCACGGGACAGGGGCACTCCTACGAGCAGTACTTC. This encodes CASSTGQGHSYEQYF.

The table lists this clone with a few counts. CDR3 in amino acids: CASSLGTADNSPLHF. The CDR3 DNA reads as TGTGCCAGCAGTTTGGGGACTGCCGATAATTCACCCCTCCACTTT. J is TRBJ1-6 and V is TRBV6-6, with a possible D match to TRBD1 (5 bases). Germline-derived CDR1 and CDR2 are MNHNY and SVGAGI (reference sequence). The CDR3 is 15 amino acids. Between the trimmed V and J ends, which lost 4 bases and 5 bases, there was a span of 12 bases.

The chain recombines TRBV2 with TRBJ2-3, with 12 bases fitting TRBD2. Germline CDR1 and CDR2: SNHLY and FYNNEI. The CDR3 has 16 amino acids. V lost 6 bases to trimming and J lost 4 bases; unmatched junction nucleotides: 8. Here the CDR3 reads CASRHGLAGRSDTQYF. The CDR3 region has the DNA TGTGCCAGCAGACACGGACTAGCGGGGAGATCAGATACGCAGTATTTT. Filled out from reference TRBV2 and TRBJ2-3, the complete variable domain reads EPEVTQTPSHQVTQMGQEVILRCVPISNHLYFYWYRQILGQKVEFLVSFYNNEISEKSEIFDDQFSVERPDGSNFTLKIRSTKLEDSAMYFCASRHGLAGRSDTQYFGPGTRLTVL.

This chain joins TRBV7-9 and TRBJ2-1; 10 nucleotides align to TRBD2. In germline, CDR1 is SEHNR, CDR2 FQNEAQ (reference sequence). V was pared by 5 bases and J by 9 bases, with 10 bases of the junction left unmatched. The CDR3 contains 15 residues. The CDR3 nucleotides read TGTGCCAGCAGCCTCAGCGGGAGGGCCTTGACTGAGCAGTTCTTC. This gives the protein CASSLSGRALTEQFF. The full variable domain, in which reference TRBV7-9 and TRBJ2-1 provide the parts outside the CDR3, is DTGVSQNPRHKITKRGQNVTFRCDPISEHNRLYWYRQTLGQGPEFLTYFQNEAQLEKSRLLSDRFSAERPKGSFSTLEIQRTEQGDSAMYLCASSLSGRALTEQFFGPGTRLTVL.

A few counts support this clone. The rearrangement links TRBV2 to TRBJ1-4; 10 nucleotides line up with TRBD1. The germline CDR1 and CDR2 sequences are SNHLY and FYNNEI. V was pared by 6 bases and J by 8 bases, with 6 bases of the junction left unmatched. The CDR3 contains 14 residues. CDR3 in amino acids: CASSWDRGREKLFF. The CDR3 coding sequence is TGTGCCAGCAGCTGGGACAGGGGACGGGAAAAACTGTTTTTT.

The V and J genes are TRBV7-3 and TRBJ2-1; TRBD2 matches 11 bases. The CDR3 runs to 15 residues. V shed 5 bases, J shed 7 bases, and the junction held 7 bases outside the gene matches. CDR1 and CDR2 from the germline V gene are SGHTA and FQGTGA. CDR3 sequence (DNA): TGTGCCAGCAGCCAGATAGCGGGAGGGAGGAATGAGCAGTTCTTC. It codes for CASSQIAGGRNEQFF.

The V gene is TRBV11-3, the J gene TRBJ2-1; no firm D call. The CDR3 is made up of 12 amino acids. V was trimmed by 0 bases and J by 6 bases, leaving 3 bases between them. Germline CDR1 reads SGHNT; CDR2 reads YENEEA. DNA for the CDR3: TGTGCCAGCAGCTTAGACAGCAATGAGCAGTTCTTC. It codes for CASSLDSNEQFF.

This clone was counted a few times. The J gene is TRBJ2-3, the V gene TRBV7-9; 14 nucleotides align to TRBD2. The CDR3 has 17 amino acids. After removal of 5 bases from V and 1 base from J, the junction contained 5 bases not matched to a gene. The germline V gene encodes CDR1 SEHNR and CDR2 FQNEAQ (reference sequence). The chain's CDR3 is CASSPGLAGARTDTQYF. DNA of the CDR3: TGTGCCAGCAGCCCGGGACTAGCGGGGGCTCGCACAGATACGCAGTATTTT.

This clone was counted once. The rearrangement links TRBV29-1 to TRBJ2-1, with D perhaps being TRBD1 or TRBD2 (5 bases each). The length of the CDR3 is 14 residues. Germline V lookup: CDR1 SQVTM, CDR2 ANQGSEA. Trimming took off 5 bases at V and 9 bases at J, with 20 bases between the two ends. The CDR3 DNA reads as TGCAGCGTTCCCCACCCGGGACGCCCAGCTGAGCAGTTCTTC. This codes for CSVPHPGRPAEQFF.

This clone has a single count. The genes are TRBV7-9 and TRBJ1-1; possibly TRBD1 for D (6 bases). With 5 bases removed from V and 2 bases from J, the gap between germline ends came to 15 bases. The CDR3 runs to 15 residues. Germline V gene lookup returns CDR1 SEHNR and CDR2 FQNEAQ (reference sequence). The CDR3 spells CASSMDSNLNTEAFF. DNA for the CDR3: TGTGCCAGCAGCATGGACAGCAACCTTAACACTGAAGCTTTCTTT.

V gene TRBV5-8 combines with J gene TRBJ2-7; D remains unclear. The CDR3 consists of 13 residues. Germline CDR1 and CDR2: SGHTS and YDEGEE. Trimming cost V 4 bases and J 7 bases, with 15 bases left between them. This chain's CDR3 is CASSHGRWREQYF. The CDR3 DNA follows: TGTGCCAGCAGCCATGGCCGTTGGCGGGAGCAGTACTTC.